The 15 T cell receptor beta chains listed next were all sequenced from one sample in a study of blood T cell repertoires in COVID-19. This table comes from immunoSEQ multiplex PCR, and its TCRdb copy is limited to in-frame clones, with some not included. The sample comprises around 130,000 clones, over 75% of which are singletons, and roughly 9.7% rests with the top ten. The sample comprised peripheral blood. The receptors here all came from a middle-aged man with active or convalescent COVID-19.

The chain is built from TRBV19 and TRBJ1-1, with D tentatively TRBD1 (5 bases). Germline CDR1 and CDR2: LNHDA and SQIVND (reference sequence). This CDR3 contains 12 residues. V was clipped by 6 bases and J by 7 bases, with 12 bases between them. CDR3 coding DNA: TGTGCCAGTAGGATCCCTCAGGGTGAAGCTTTCTTT. It codes for CASRIPQGEAFF.

The chain couples TRBV2 to TRBJ1-6; 8 bases agree with TRBD1. The germline gives CDR1 SNHLY, CDR2 FYNNEI. This CDR3 contains 15 residues. V trimming: 6 bases; J trimming: 5 bases; junction bases outside the gene matches: 6. DNA for the CDR3: TGTGCCAGCAGGCCTGGGACAGGCGATAATTCACCCCTCCACTTT. It specifies CASRPGTGDNSPLHF.

This sequence joins TRBV7-6 and TRBJ2-3; 10 bases align to TRBD2. Germline V gene lookup returns CDR1 SGHVS and CDR2 FNYEAQ. The CDR3 loop spans 17 amino acids. V lost 5 bases and J lost 1; bases outside the gene matches: 9. The CDR3 sequence: CASSIETAGGGTDTQYF. CDR3 sequence (DNA): TGTGCCAGCAGCATCGAAACAGCGGGGGGGGGCACAGATACGCAGTATTTT.

Only a few counts were recorded for this clone. This sequence joins TRBV7-9 and TRBJ2-2, with TRBD1 as a possible D gene (5 bases). The V end lost 6 bases, the J end lost 1 base, and 15 bases lay between the germline ends. The CDR3 contains 16 residues. The V gene's germline CDR1 is SEHNR and CDR2 FQNEAQ (reference sequence). CDR3 residues: CASRNRKTENTGELFF. DNA of the CDR3: TGTGCCAGCAGGAACCGGAAGACAGAGAACACCGGGGAGCTGTTTTTT. The full variable domain, rest sourced from reference TRBV7-9 and TRBJ2-2, is DTGVSQNPRHKITKRGQNVTFRCDPISEHNRLYWYRQTLGQGPEFLTYFQNEAQLEKSRLLSDRFSAERPKGSFSTLEIQRTEQGDSAMYLCASRNRKTENTGELFFGEGSRLTVL.

This chain connects TRBV14 to TRBJ2-5; 7 bases align to TRBD1. Germline assignment: CDR1 SGHDN and CDR2 FVKESK. The ends lost 3 bases at V and 4 bases at J; junction bases unmatched: 8. The CDR3 is 15 amino acids. This CDR3 is CASSHAGGIIETQYF. The CDR3 bases are TGTGCCAGCAGCCATGCAGGGGGAATCATAGAGACCCAGTACTTC.

This clone was seen a few times. The J gene is TRBJ2-2, the V gene TRBV7-2; 11 bases agree with TRBD2. Trimming took 5 bases from V and 6 from J; bases not matched to a gene: 8. The length of the CDR3 is 16 residues. In germline, CDR1 is SGHTA, CDR2 FQGNSA. The CDR3 region has the DNA TGTGCCAGCAGCCCGACTAGCGGGGTGGTCTCCGGGGAGCTGTTTTTT. It encodes CASSPTSGVVSGELFF.

A single count supports this clone. The rearrangement joins TRBV2 to TRBJ2-4; a weak D match, TRBD2 (5 bases). Trimming took 4 bases from V and 0 from J, leaving 10 bases between them. This CDR3 has 15 amino acids. Per the germline V gene, CDR1 is SNHLY and CDR2 is FYNNEI. In nucleotides, the CDR3 is TGTGCCAGCAGTGGACTACGAATAGCCAAAAACATTCAGTACTTC. It codes for CASSGLRIAKNIQYF.

This chain links TRBV9 with TRBJ2-7; 8 bases are shared with TRBD1. V dropped 3 bases and J dropped 0; count of bases not matched to a gene: 5. Germline CDR1 is SGDLS and CDR2 is YYNGEE. CDR3 length equals 15 residues. CDR3 in DNA: TGTGCCAGCAGCGGACAGGGGACGAGCTCCTACGAGCAGTACTTC. This translates into CASSGQGTSSYEQYF.

The chain is built from TRBV5-1 and TRBJ2-3; 7 nucleotides line up with TRBD2. The CDR3 loop spans 16 amino acids. CDR1 is SGHRS and CDR2 is YFSETQ in the germline V gene. The trim removed 4 bases at V and 6 bases at J, leaving 14 bases unmatched. CDR3 DNA: TGCGCCAGCAGCAACTACGGACTAGAGGGGTTGGATACGCAGTATTTT. Translation gives CASSNYGLEGLDTQYF.

The V call is TRBV5-4, the J call TRBJ1-1; 10 nucleotides line up with TRBD1. Germline lookup yields CDR1 SGHNT and CDR2 YYREEE (reference sequence). V was clipped by 4 bases and J by 8 bases; unmatched bases: 8. CDR3 length equals 14 residues. Written as DNA, the CDR3 is TGTGCCAGCAGCCTCTATTGGACAGGGGGAGAAGCTTTCTTT. Its translation: CASSLYWTGGEAFF. Full variable domain (missing parts from reference TRBV5-4 and TRBJ1-1): ETGVTQSPTHLIKTRGQQVTLRCSSQSGHNTVSWYQQALGQGPQFIFQYYREEENGRGNFPPRFSGLQFPNYSSELNVNALELDDSALYLCASSLYWTGGEAFFGQGTRLTVV.

The V gene is TRBV3-1 (or the pseudogene TRBV3-2), the J gene TRBJ2-7; TRBD1 matches 8 bases. V trimming: 4 bases; J trimming: 4 bases; junction bases outside the gene matches: 6. The CDR3 has 14 amino acids. Germline CDR1 reads LGHDT; CDR2 reads YNNKEL (reference sequence). The CDR3 coding sequence is TGTGCCAGCAGCCCCCGGGACAGGTCTTACGAGCAGTACTTC. Translation gives CASSPRDRSYEQYF.

The V and J genes are TRBV3-1 (or the pseudogene TRBV3-2) and TRBJ2-3; weak D call: TRBD1 (5 bases). The CDR3 contains 13 residues. Trimming took 2 bases from V and 3 from J, leaving 6 bases between them. CDR1 LGHDT and CDR2 YNNKEL come from the germline V gene (reference sequence). CDR3 DNA sequence: TGTGCCAGCAGCCAACAGGGTACAGATACGCAGTATTTT. Translated: CASSQQGTDTQYF.

The rearrangement links TRBV10-1 to TRBJ1-3; TRBD1 is a possible D gene (5 bases). Germline V gives CDR1 WNHNN, CDR2 SYGVQD (reference sequence). Trimming took off 3 bases at V and 4 bases at J, with 7 bases between the two ends. CDR3 length: 13 amino acids. The CDR3 sequence: CASSDHRGNTIYF. CDR3 DNA sequence: TGCGCCAGCAGTGACCACAGGGGAAACACCATATATTTT.

The chain has TRBV9 and TRBJ2-3; D is unclear. The V and J ends lost 0 bases and 0 bases respectively, with 8 bases between them. The CDR3 length is 15 residues. Per the germline V gene, CDR1 is SGDLS and CDR2 is YYNGEE. The CDR3 coding sequence is TGTGCCAGCAGCGTAGGACCGGGTAGCACAGATACGCAGTATTTT. It translates to CASSVGPGSTDTQYF.

The chain is built from TRBV3-1 (or the pseudogene TRBV3-2) and TRBJ1-6; D ambiguous. V was pared by 1 base and J by 3 bases, with 7 bases between. Germline V gene lookup returns CDR1 LGHDT and CDR2 YNNKEL (reference sequence). The CDR3 is 15 residues long. The chain's CDR3 is CASSQVEDYNSPLHF. DNA of the CDR3: TGTGCCAGCAGCCAAGTCGAGGACTATAATTCACCCCTCCACTTT.